This T cell receptor beta chain was recovered during a study of blood T cell repertoires in COVID-19. In the study overall: From T cells, B-cell-depleted T cells, or PBMCs came the material, which was cDNA or gDNA.

Generated by immunoSEQ multiplex PCR, the TCRdb table keeps only in-frame clones and is missing some. The repertoire holds roughly 400,000 clones, with around 91% as singletons. CDR3 length equals 15 residues. Germline loops: CDR1 GTSNPN, CDR2 SVGIG (reference sequence). V was pared by 3 bases and J by 7 bases, with 11 bases of the junction left unmatched. All enrollees were roughly 18 to 95 years old and from 20 to 30 US areas. Membership in each cohort depended on participant-reported clinical history. For recovered donors of Cohort 3, there were two negative PCRs, clearance, or symptom resolution. The rearrangement links TRBV30 to TRBJ2-2; 7 nucleotides line up with TRBD2. Sequenced material: PBMCs or T cells enriched from blood (not recorded which). This TCR came from a man aged 18 to 29 who had recovered from COVID-19. The CDR3 nucleotides are TGTGCCTGGAGCAGGGCGGGAGCTAGGGGCGGGGAGCTGTTTTTT. Amino acids: CAWSRAGARGGELFF.